The entry below describes one TCR beta chain. What it binds is unknown. Triplicate approximately 320,000-cell sorts were made of each CD8+ T cell subset. The naive CD8+ gate required CD45RO-CCR7+CD27+CD95- phenotype. These data belong to a study of CXCR3-negative and CXCR3-positive naive CD8 T cells. About the research overall: For each library, about 1.5 +/- 0.3 million TRB reads were obtained, roughly 140 million in total. The study's findings and limits: Comparison of naive cells showed more hydrophobic TRB CDR3s in CXCR3-positive than in CXCR3-negative naive cells. Naive cells, whether CXCR3-negative or CXCR3-positive, had similar TRBV-TRBJ usage, while memory cells differed.

The CDR3 has 15 residues. Germline V gives CDR1 LGHNT, CDR2 FRNRAP. The TRB cDNA libraries were prepared by 5' RACE with UMI labels. TCRdb reprocessed the 5' RACE reads; each CDR3 protein has one entry and no DNA is given. The sample is made up of around 95,000 distinct CDR3 sequences, and the top ten hold 0.95% to 1.4% of it. The TCR originated in a human donor in good health. Some clones in this sample may be carry-over from other donors' samples. The genes are TRBV12-5 and TRBJ2-5; as DNA is missing, the TRBD1 call by TCRdb cannot be tested. Sequencing was done on a sample of naive CXCR3+ CD8+ T cells from blood. Subset specified: CD45RO-CCR7+CD27+CD95- naive CD8+ T cells expressing CXCR3 (TNR3+). The CDR3 reads CATCVGSARQETQYF.